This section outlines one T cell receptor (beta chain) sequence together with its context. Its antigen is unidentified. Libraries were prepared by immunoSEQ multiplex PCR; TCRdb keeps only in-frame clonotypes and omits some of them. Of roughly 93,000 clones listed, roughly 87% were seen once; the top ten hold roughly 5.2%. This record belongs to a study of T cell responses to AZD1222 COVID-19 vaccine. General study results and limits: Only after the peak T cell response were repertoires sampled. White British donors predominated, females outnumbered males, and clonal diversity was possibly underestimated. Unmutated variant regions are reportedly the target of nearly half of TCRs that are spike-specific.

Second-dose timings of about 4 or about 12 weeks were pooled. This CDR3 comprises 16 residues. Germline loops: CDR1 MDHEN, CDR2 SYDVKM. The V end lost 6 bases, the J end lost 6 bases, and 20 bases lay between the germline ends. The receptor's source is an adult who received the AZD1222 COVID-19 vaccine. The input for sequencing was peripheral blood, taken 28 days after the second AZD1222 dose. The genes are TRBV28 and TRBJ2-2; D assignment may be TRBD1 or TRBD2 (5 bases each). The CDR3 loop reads CASRDGTINDAGELFF. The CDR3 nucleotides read TGTGCCAGCAGGGACGGGACCATTAATGACGCCGGGGAGCTGTTTTTT.